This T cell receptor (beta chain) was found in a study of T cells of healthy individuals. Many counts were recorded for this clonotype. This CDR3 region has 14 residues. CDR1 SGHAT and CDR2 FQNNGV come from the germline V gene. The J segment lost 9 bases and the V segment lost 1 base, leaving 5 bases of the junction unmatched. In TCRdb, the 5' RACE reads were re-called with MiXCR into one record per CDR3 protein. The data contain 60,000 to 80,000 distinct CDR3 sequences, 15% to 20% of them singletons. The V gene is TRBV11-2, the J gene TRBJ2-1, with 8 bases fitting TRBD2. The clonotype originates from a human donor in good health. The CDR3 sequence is CASSLAGGPGEQFF. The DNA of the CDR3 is TGTGCCAGCAGCTTAGCGGGAGGGCCGGGTGAGCAGTTCTTC.